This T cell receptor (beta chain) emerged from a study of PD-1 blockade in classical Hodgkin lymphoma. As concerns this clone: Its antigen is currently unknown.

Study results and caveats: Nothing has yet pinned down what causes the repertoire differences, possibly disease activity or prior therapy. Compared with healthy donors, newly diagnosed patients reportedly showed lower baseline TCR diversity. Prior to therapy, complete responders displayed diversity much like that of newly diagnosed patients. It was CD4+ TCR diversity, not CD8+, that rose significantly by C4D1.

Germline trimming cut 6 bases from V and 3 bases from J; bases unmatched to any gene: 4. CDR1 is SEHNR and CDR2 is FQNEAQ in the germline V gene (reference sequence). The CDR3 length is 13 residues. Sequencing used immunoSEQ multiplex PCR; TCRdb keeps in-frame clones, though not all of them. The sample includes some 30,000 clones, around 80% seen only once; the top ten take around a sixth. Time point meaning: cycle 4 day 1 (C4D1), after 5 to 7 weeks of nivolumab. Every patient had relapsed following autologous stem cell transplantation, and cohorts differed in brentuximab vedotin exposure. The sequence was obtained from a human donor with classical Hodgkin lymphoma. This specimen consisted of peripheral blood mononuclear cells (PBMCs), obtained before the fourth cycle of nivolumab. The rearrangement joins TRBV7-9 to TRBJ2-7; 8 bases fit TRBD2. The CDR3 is CASSVGGDYEQYF. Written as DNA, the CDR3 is TGTGCCAGCAGTGTCGGGGGGGACTACGAGCAGTACTTC.